This T cell receptor (beta chain) came from a study of shared clonotypes between healthy human individuals (dated by TCRdb to about 2020). For the wider study: Two women and a few men aged 18 to 49 years were included in the cohort. Per donor, three plates each were used for CD4 naive and CD4 memory, two for CD8 naive, and one for CD8 memory. To estimate repertoire size and how much clonotypes are shared between individuals, the study performed deep sequencing of blood TCR repertoires from a handful of healthy adults. To increase sequencing depth and limit assay-specific biases, TCR repertoire library preparation and sequencing were carried out by different laboratories using diverse techniques. Each donor's leukapheresis produced roughly between about 0.9 and 9.5 billion PBMCs. The research as a whole found: Pairwise subsampling indicated that sequencing depth was expected to affect the degree of clonotype sharing among donors. Rarefaction of sorted-subset datasets indicated incomplete sequencing despite the large sequencing depth. Clonotypes shared by all four sorted-subset donors showed higher generation probabilities than non-shared clonotypes. Because the study included only a small number of donors, the genetic and exposure-history diversity represented was limited. When a few donors were compared, the shared fraction of clonotypes was around 4.6% for naive CD4, over 3% for naive CD8, 2.3% for memory CD4, and 0.35% to 0.4% for memory CD8. Naive subsets generally had larger estimated clonotype richness than memory subsets did. Sampling was restricted to blood, and TCR repertoires in tissue are likely to differ from TCR repertoires in blood.

CD8 naive samples were CD45RO-negative cells positively selected for CCR7, giving a CD45RA+CCR7+ population that excluded TemRA cells. Donors were healthy HIV-negative adults with no recently reported acute infections or vaccinations. Every donor was a Caucasian adult residing in Nashville, Tennessee, USA. After blood collection by leukapheresis, PBMCs were isolated using Ficoll-Histopaque density gradient centrifugation and then cryopreserved in the vapor phase of liquid nitrogen. Analytical flow cytometry was used to check the purity and quantity of every magnetically sorted T cell population. Genomic DNA was isolated from every sorted fraction and measured by UV absorbance on a Nanodrop 2000c. Reading from cysteine to phenylalanine, the CDR3 counts 11 amino acids. CDR3 DNA only is kept here, 33 bases in frame from base 1. CDR1 and CDR2 are drawn from the germline V gene: MDHEN, SYDVKM. V is pared back by 6 bases and J by 2 bases, with 4 bases lying between the germline termini.

Using the deep immunoSEQ assay, multiplex PCR amplified TCR CDR3 regions from genomic DNA. Extracted genomic DNA from each cell subset was distributed evenly across all wells of several immunoSEQ 96-well plates, and each plate was treated as a replicate. For sorted subsets, 150 to 200 ng genomic DNA, equal to approximately 30,000 T cell genomes, was loaded into each replicate PCR. The purified libraries were quantified using a Qubit 3.0 fluorometer, sized with a Bioanalyzer 2100, and then quantified again using the KAPA Library Quantification kit. Each immunoSEQ 96-well plate was sequenced on its own single-read 150-cycle Illumina NextSeq 550 flow cell. Per the source publication's procedure: Because the immunoSEQ output held only junctional sequences and lacked quality scores, the filtering could not match the filtering applied to full-length reads. Sequences were annotated with PyIR, a Python wrapper for IgBLAST v1.9, and V/J genes and CDR3 were assigned using IMGT germline references. Reads with weak V/J assignments (E-value above 1e-6), missing CDR3, stop codons, out-of-frame junctions, or ambiguous translated residues were removed. V3J clonotypes were defined by identical inferred V gene, J gene, and CDR3 amino acid sequence. Percentage overlap between repertoires was computed as shared unique clonotypes divided by the size of the smaller repertoire. Richness of each repertoire was evaluated using RTK rarefaction, the Chao1 estimator, and Recon v2.1 estimates of unobserved clonotypes. Generation probabilities were computed with OLGA for all TCRbeta clonotypes obtained by the gDNA method from several donors. This is the immuneACCESS table as TCRdb keeps it, with only in-frame sequences that have V and J called. A part of the clones is gone; compared with another copy, unresolved V genes explain less than half, and the rest is unexplained. D and trimming were read from the DNA, whereas the V and J calls and clone size are those reported in that table. A total of approximately 2,000,000 clones appear in this sample, just over 90% of them only once. Approximately 1.6% of the sample is held by the ten biggest clonotypes.

As for this clone: Its recognized antigen is unknown. Base qualities are not recorded, but no much larger clone differs from it by a single base. Distinct nucleotide sequences in the sample also encode this CDR3.

Sequenced sample: naive CD8+ T cells from PBMCs. The sample's cell subset or site label, decoded: CD45RA+CCR7+. Rearrangement joined TRBV28 to TRBJ1-1; the D gene cannot be named for sure. This TCR came from a man younger than 30 in good health. Some clones in this sample may be carry-over from other donors' samples. The CDR3 region has the sequence CASSSNTEAFF. The nucleotide sequence reads as follows: TGTGCCAGCAGCTCCAACACTGAAGCTTTCTTT.